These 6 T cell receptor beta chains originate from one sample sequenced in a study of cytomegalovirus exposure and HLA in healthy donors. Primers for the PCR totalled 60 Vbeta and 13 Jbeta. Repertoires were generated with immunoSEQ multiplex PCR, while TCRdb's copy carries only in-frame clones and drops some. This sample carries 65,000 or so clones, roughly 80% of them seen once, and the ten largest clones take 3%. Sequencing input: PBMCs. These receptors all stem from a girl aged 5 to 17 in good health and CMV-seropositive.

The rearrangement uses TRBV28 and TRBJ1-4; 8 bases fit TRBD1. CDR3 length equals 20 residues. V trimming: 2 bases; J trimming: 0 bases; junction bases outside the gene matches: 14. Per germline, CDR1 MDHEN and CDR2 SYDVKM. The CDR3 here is CASSLRAGQVGSATNEKLFF. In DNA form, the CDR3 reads TGTGCCAGCAGTTTACGAGCGGGACAGGTCGGAAGCGCAACTAATGAAAAACTGTTTTTT.

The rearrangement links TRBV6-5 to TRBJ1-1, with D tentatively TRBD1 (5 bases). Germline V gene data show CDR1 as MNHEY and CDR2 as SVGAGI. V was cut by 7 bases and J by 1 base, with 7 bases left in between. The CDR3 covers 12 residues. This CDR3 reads CASTGQNTEAFF. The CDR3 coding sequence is TGTGCCAGCACCGGACAGAACACTGAAGCTTTCTTT.

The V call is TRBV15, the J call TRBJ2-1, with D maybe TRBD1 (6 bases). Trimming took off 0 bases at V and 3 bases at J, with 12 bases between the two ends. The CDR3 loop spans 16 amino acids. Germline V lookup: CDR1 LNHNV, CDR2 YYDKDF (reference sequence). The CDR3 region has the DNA TGTGCCACCAGCAGAGATTCGGGACACCTCTACAATGAGCAGTTCTTC. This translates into CATSRDSGHLYNEQFF.

DNA of the CDR3: TGCGCCAGCAGCTTTAACACAGGGAAAGTTGAAGCTTTCTTT. It specifies CASSFNTGKVEAFF. The genes are TRBV5-1 and TRBJ1-1; a possible D gene is TRBD1 (6 bases). CDR1 is SGHRS, CDR2 YFSETQ, per germline. This CDR3 is built from 14 residues. V lost 2 bases and J 7 bases, leaving 15 bases between the germline ends.

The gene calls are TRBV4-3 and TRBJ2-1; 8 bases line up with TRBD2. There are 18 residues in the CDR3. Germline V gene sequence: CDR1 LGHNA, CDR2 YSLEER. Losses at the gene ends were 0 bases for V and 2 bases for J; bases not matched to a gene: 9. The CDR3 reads CASSQDFAGGPPYNEQFF. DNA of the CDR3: TGCGCCAGCAGCCAAGATTTCGCGGGAGGACCCCCCTACAATGAGCAGTTCTTC.

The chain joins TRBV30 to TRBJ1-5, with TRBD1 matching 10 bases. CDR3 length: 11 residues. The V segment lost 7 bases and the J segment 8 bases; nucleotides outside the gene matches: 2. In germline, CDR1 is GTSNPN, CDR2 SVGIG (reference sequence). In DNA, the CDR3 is TGTGCCTTGGGACAGGGGAAGCCCCAGCATTTT. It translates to CALGQGKPQHF.